The sequence of this TCR beta chain was determined in a study of T cell repertoires in aging, cancer and after chemotherapy. Study-wide background: About 9 million TCR reads were in the whole dataset.

Amplification of TCR beta used genomic DNA extracted from peripheral blood. CDR3 size: 13 residues. From germline, CDR1 is SGHTA and CDR2 FQGNSA. The ends were cut back, 5 bases at V and 4 bases at J, with 11 bases in the middle. The table lists this clonotype with a few counts. What it recognizes is unknown. Notes on the study in general: Untreated cancer patients had significantly lower blood TCR diversity than age-matched healthy donors. The repertoire data cannot show anything about immunological memory following chemotherapy. Median generation probability rose over the chemotherapy interval in each cancer cohort, suggesting rebound thymic output.

TRB rearrangements spanning V, D and J were amplified using mixed TRB-A/B primers. TCRdb re-derived calls from the multiplex PCR reads in MiXCR, one entry per CDR3 protein. The sample consists of more than 10,000 distinct CDR3 sequences, about 31% of them appearing once. The sequencing sample was made of blood. This clonotype was obtained from a human donor in good health. The donor label of this sample is uncertain. The chain recombines TRBV7-2 with TRBJ1-2; D is unclear. The CDR3: CASSPSGGYGYTF. The CDR3 region has the DNA TGTGCCAGCAGCCCCTCGGGTGGCTATGGCTACACCTTC.